This T cell receptor beta chain emerged from a study of T cell repertoires in cytomegalovirus infection. Points from the study as a whole: The ex vivo response was dominated by HLA-C-restricted CMV-specific TCR beta clonotypes.

CDR3 length: 14 residues. The ends were cut back, 7 bases at V and 6 bases at J, with 16 bases in the middle. Germline V lookup: CDR1 MNHNS, CDR2 SASEGT. TCRdb independently ran MiXCR on the reads; one entry per CDR3 protein. The repertoire consists of about 330,000 distinct CDR3 sequences, with roughly a third occurring once and the leading ten covering roughly 14%. A few counts support this clonotype. Its antigen remains unidentified. The origin of this receptor is a human donor in good health (CMV status not recorded). Some clones in this sample may be carry-over from other donors' samples. The chain has TRBV6-1 and TRBJ2-1, with D tentatively TRBD2 (7 bases). The source material was cultured PBMCs, sampled from culture after CMV antigen stimulation. The CDR3 DNA reads TGTGCCAGCACCGTCCCCGGGGGGCGCAATGAGCAGTTCTTC. The encoded protein is CASTVPGGRNEQFF.